This TCR beta chain was recorded in a study of T-cell memory formation after mild COVID-19. Study-wide background: Most TCR clusters belonged to a single donor.

This clonotype was found a few times. Using its own MiXCR run on the 5' RACE reads, TCRdb lists one record per CDR3 protein. This sample has 300,000 to 400,000 distinct CDR3 sequences, with more than 15% found just once. The origin of this receptor is a man aged 18 to 29 who had mild COVID-19 (a few samples of this study predate the infection). Cell type and time point are not known. Sequencing was performed on PBMCs or a T cell subset sorted from them (not recorded which).

The DNA of the CDR3 is TGCGCCAGCAGTCAACCTCAGGGGGCCGAGACCCAGTACTTC. This translates into CASSQPQGAETQYF. This chain links TRBV5-1 with TRBJ2-5; 8 positions match TRBD1. This CDR3 comprises 14 residues. Germline CDR1 SGHRS, CDR2 YFSETQ. The trim removed 5 bases at V and 5 bases at J, leaving 8 bases unmatched.